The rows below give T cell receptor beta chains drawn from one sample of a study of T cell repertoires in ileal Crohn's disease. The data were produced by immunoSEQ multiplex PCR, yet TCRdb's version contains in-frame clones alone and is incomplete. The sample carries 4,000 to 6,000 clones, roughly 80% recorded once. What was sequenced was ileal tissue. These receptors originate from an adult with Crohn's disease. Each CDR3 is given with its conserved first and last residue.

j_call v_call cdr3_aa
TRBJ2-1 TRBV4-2 CASSQGEVGQGNEQFF
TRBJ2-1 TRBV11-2 CASSTGTSGANEQFF
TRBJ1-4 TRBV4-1 CASSQGGGQWDQKLFF
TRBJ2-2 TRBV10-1 CASSESWTKNPTGGELFF
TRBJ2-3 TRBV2 CASSSTDTQYF
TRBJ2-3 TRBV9 CASSGGQPRQDTQYF
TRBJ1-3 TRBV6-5 CASSRLSGGNTIYF
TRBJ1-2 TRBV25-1 CASSGPGQVGNTF
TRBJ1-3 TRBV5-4 CASSEEFTGSSGNTIYF
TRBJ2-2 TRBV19 CASSIDAGNTGELFF
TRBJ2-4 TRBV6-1 CASNRAFGNIQYF
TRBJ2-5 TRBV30 CAWTHRAKTQYF
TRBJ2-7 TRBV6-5 CASSRQLSNYEQYF
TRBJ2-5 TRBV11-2 CASSSVAQTQYF
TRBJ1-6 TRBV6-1 CASSEEAGENSPLHF
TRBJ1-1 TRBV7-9 CASSLGFEAFF
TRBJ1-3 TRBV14 CASSSGGFSGNTIYF
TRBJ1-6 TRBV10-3 CAARGLNSPLHF
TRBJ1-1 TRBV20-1 CSAEKNTEAFF
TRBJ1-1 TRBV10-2 CASRTGGAGTEAFF
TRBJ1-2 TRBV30 CAWSVLPDVGYTF
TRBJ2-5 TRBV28 CASSSRLAGDQETQYF
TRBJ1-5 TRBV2 CASSWDSSNQPQHF
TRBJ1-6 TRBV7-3 CASSINGQGDSPLHF
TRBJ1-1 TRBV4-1 CASSRQPGDVTEAFF
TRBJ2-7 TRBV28 CASSLSRGAGMSYEQYF
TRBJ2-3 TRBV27 CASRLLAADTQYF
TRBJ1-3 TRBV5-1 CASSSGQSSGNTIYF
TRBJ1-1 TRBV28 CASSGGQYTEAFF
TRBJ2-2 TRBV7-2 CASSLRTGGGLNTGELFF
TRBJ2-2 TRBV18 CASSPDSREELFF
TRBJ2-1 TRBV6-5 CATRTSGIYNEQFF